The 26 T cell receptor beta chains in this list originate from one sample, sequenced in a study of response to subunit inactivated influenza vaccine. In TCRdb, the RT-PCR reads were re-called with MiXCR into one record per CDR3 protein. The repertoire includes about 570,000 distinct CDR3 sequences, approximately 10% of them detected once, and roughly 11% sits in the top ten. These same records also appear under a second study, on T cells expressing NK-cell markers. That source notes: Generation of TCR beta cDNA was performed by 5'RACE template switching incorporating UMIs.

This specimen consisted of PBMCs from blood, obtained on the day of vaccination. The receptors derive from a man aged 45-65 years who received an inactivated influenza vaccine.

Ten or more counts support this clonotype. V usage is TRBV29-1 and J usage is TRBJ2-1; 14 bases agree with TRBD2. V lost 7 bases and J lost 8; bases outside the gene matches: 7. Germline V lookup: CDR1 SQVTM, CDR2 ANQGSEA. The CDR3 covers 14 residues. CDR3 residues: CSAGLAGGVYEQFF. In DNA form, the CDR3 reads TGCAGCGCCGGACTAGCGGGAGGAGTATATGAGCAGTTCTTC.

This sequence joins TRBV12-3 or TRBV12-4 and TRBJ2-5, with D maybe TRBD2 (5 bases). The CDR3 consists of 16 residues. The V gene lost 5 bases and the J gene lost 5 bases, with 21 bases spanning the gap. The CDR3 region is CASSDNKAGKRETQYF. The CDR3 DNA reads TGTGCCAGCAGTGACAATAAAGCCGGGAAAAGGGAGACCCAGTACTTC.

This clonotype has only a few counts. The rearrangement uses TRBV3-1 and TRBJ2-6; 13 nucleotides align to TRBD2. Germline loops: CDR1 LGHDT, CDR2 YNNKEL (reference sequence). Trimming removed 4 bases from V and 3 bases from J; junction bases left unmatched: 6. This CDR3 has 18 residues. The CDR3 region is CASSPRLAGGSGANVLTF. For the CDR3, the DNA is TGTGCCAGCAGCCCCAGACTAGCGGGAGGTAGTGGGGCCAACGTCCTGACTTTC.

V is TRBV29-1 and J is TRBJ2-5, with D possibly TRBD1 on 6 matching bases. The V end was cut by 5 bases, the J end by 7 bases, with 17 bases between. CDR1 SQVTM and CDR2 ANQGSEA come from the germline V gene. This CDR3 is built from 13 residues. The chain's CDR3 is CSVIVDSVGTQYF. Here the CDR3 DNA reads TGCAGCGTTATAGTGGACAGCGTTGGGACCCAGTACTTC.

This clonotype was picked up many times. The V gene is TRBV20-1, the J gene TRBJ2-1; 8 bases are shared with TRBD2. Germline V lookup: CDR1 DFQATT, CDR2 SNEGSKA (reference sequence). J lost 3 bases, V lost 0 bases, and 7 bases had no gene match. This CDR3 is 16 amino acids long. The CDR3 DNA follows: TGCAGTGCTAGAGATTCAACTAGCGGACTCTACAATGAGCAGTTCTTC. This gives the protein CSARDSTSGLYNEQFF.

This clonotype was counted at least ten times. V gene TRBV7-9 combines with J gene TRBJ2-7; 11 positions agree with TRBD1. Trimming at V came to 5 bases and at J to 3 bases, leaving 9 bases not matched to a gene. The CDR3 runs 16 residues. CDR1 is SEHNR and CDR2 is FQNEAQ in the germline V gene (reference sequence). The CDR3 nucleotides read TGTGCCAGCAGCCTCGGACAGGGGGCATCACACTACGAGCAGTACTTC. This translates into CASSLGQGASHYEQYF.

This clonotype has only a few counts. V gene TRBV12-3 or TRBV12-4 combines with J gene TRBJ2-7; 7 nucleotides match TRBD1. Trimming removed 5 bases from V and 5 bases from J; junction bases left unmatched: 9. The length of the CDR3 is 14 residues. CDR3 nucleotides: TGTGCCAGCAGTCTCACAGGGGTTTACGACGAGCAGTACTTC. Protein product: CASSLTGVYDEQYF.

The table lists this clonotype with a few counts. This rearrangement joins TRBV7-2 to TRBJ2-3; D is perhaps TRBD1 (6 bases). Per germline, CDR1 SGHTA and CDR2 FQGNSA. Trimming shortened V by 1 base and J by 5 bases, and 16 bases separated the two germline ends. This CDR3 contains 16 residues. The CDR3 here is CASSLVGGSGQDTQYF. Here the CDR3 DNA reads TGTGCCAGCAGCTTAGTCGGCGGCTCGGGACAAGATACGCAGTATTTT.

This clonotype has more than one count but fewer than ten. The chain couples TRBV20-1 to TRBJ2-3, with 7 bases aligning to TRBD2. This CDR3 has 16 amino acids. Germline CDR1 reads DFQATT; CDR2 reads SNEGSKA (reference sequence). V dropped 3 bases and J dropped 3; count of bases not matched to a gene: 12. The CDR3 sequence is CSASPFREVGTDTQYF. Written as DNA, the CDR3 is TGCAGTGCTAGCCCCTTTCGGGAGGTGGGGACAGATACGCAGTATTTT.

The V gene is TRBV24-1, the J gene TRBJ1-5; no reliable D call. The germline CDR1 and CDR2 sequences are KGHDR and SFDVKD. V was pared by 5 bases and J by 0 bases, with 7 bases between. This CDR3 has 14 residues. CDR3 protein: CATSGDYSNQPQHF. The DNA for the CDR3 is TGTGCCACCAGTGGGGATTATAGCAATCAGCCCCAGCATTTT.

This clonotype was recorded a few times. One end of the junction is discordant with germline, which a read error may explain. The CDR3 region has the DNA TGTGCCAGCAGCATAGCGTGGGCCCTGGGAGAGACCCAGTACTTC. Residues: CASSIAWALGETQYF. The chain is built from TRBV7-2 and TRBJ2-5, with D perhaps TRBD2 (5 bases). CDR3 length: 15 amino acids. Germline-derived CDR1 and CDR2 are SGHTA and FQGNSA. The full variable domain, completed using reference TRBV7-2 and TRBJ2-5, is GAGVSQSPSNKVTEKGKDVELRCDPISGHTALYWYRQSLGQGLEFLIYFQGNSAPDKSGLPSDRFSAERTGGSVSTLTIQRTQQEDSAVYLCASSIAWALGETQYFGPGTRLLVL.

This sequence joins TRBV4-3 and TRBJ2-1; D gene uncertain. The length of the CDR3 is 13 residues. Germline V lookup: CDR1 LGHNA, CDR2 YSLEER. The V gene lost 4 bases and the J gene lost 6 bases, with 10 bases spanning the gap. CDR3 residues: CASSPTAPNEQFF. DNA for the CDR3: TGCGCCAGCAGCCCGACTGCCCCCAATGAGCAGTTCTTC.

This clonotype has more than one count but fewer than ten. This chain joins TRBV15 and TRBJ1-2; no clear D gene. V was cut by 0 bases and J by 1 base, with 9 bases left in between. The CDR3 contains 15 residues. Germline loops: CDR1 LNHNV, CDR2 YYDKDF (reference sequence). CDR3 amino acids: CATSRDLWDNYGYTF. The DNA for the CDR3 is TGTGCCACCAGCAGAGATCTATGGGATAACTATGGCTACACCTTC.

This clonotype was detected only a few times. This sequence joins TRBV2 and TRBJ2-3; D may be TRBD2 (6 bases). Trimming removed 6 bases from V and 0 bases from J, with 10 bases in between. The CDR3 contains 14 residues. Germline V gives CDR1 SNHLY, CDR2 FYNNEI. CDR3 coding DNA: TGTGCCAGCAGGGCGGGGACTAGCACAGATACGCAGTATTTT. Protein product: CASRAGTSTDTQYF.

The CDR3 sequence is CASSYSLAESSYEQYF. The CDR3 region has the DNA TGTGCCAGCAGTTACTCCCTAGCGGAGAGCTCCTACGAGCAGTACTTC. This rearrangement joins TRBV6-5 to TRBJ2-7; 7 bases fit TRBD2. The CDR3 has 16 residues. V lost 0 bases to trimming and J lost 0 bases; unmatched junction nucleotides: 5. Germline V lookup: CDR1 MNHEY, CDR2 SVGAGI.

This clonotype was seen only a few times. The chain carries TRBV7-2 and TRBJ2-1; 9 bases are a match to TRBD2. With V trimmed by 1 base and J by 7 bases, 8 bases remained unmatched. This CDR3 has 16 residues. From germline, CDR1 is SGHTA and CDR2 FQGNSA. CDR3 DNA: TGTGCCAGCAGCTTAGGGGTTAGCGGGAGACATAATGAGCAGTTCTTC. It specifies CASSLGVSGRHNEQFF.

There are a few counts of this clonotype. The chain links TRBV4-2 to TRBJ1-5, with D maybe TRBD1 (6 bases). CDR3 size: 15 residues. Trimming took 0 bases from V and 5 from J, leaving 11 bases between them. Germline loops: CDR1 LGHNA, CDR2 YNFKEQ. The CDR3 region has the DNA TGTGCCAGCAGCCAAGATCAGGGGATCCATCAGCCCCAGCATTTT. This codes for CASSQDQGIHQPQHF.

This clonotype was seen repeatedly, ten times or more. CDR3 sequence: CASSSGQAQNTGELFF. The DNA for the CDR3 is TGCGCCAGCAGCTCGGGACAGGCCCAGAACACCGGGGAGCTGTTTTTT. The rearrangement links TRBV5-1 to TRBJ2-2, with 8 bases that match TRBD1. Trimming took 3 bases from V and 1 from J; bases not matched to a gene: 5. Germline-derived CDR1 and CDR2 are SGHRS and YFSETQ. The CDR3 has 16 residues.

Points on this clonotype: Given a much more abundant clone one base away, this may be a read error. The V and J genes are TRBV7-8 and TRBJ1-4, with 7 bases identical to TRBD1. CDR1 and CDR2 from the germline V gene are SGHVS and FQNEAQ. The CDR3 runs 16 residues. CDR3 nucleotide sequence: TGTGCCAGCAGCACACGTTCACAGGGGAGGGAAGAAAACCTGTTTTTT. Protein: CASSTRSQGREENLFF.

This clonotype was recorded many times. The chain carries TRBV7-9 and TRBJ2-2; 8 bases line up with TRBD1. The CDR3 has 16 residues. The germline V gene encodes CDR1 SEHNR and CDR2 FQNEAQ (reference sequence). The ends lost 3 bases at V and 2 bases at J; junction bases unmatched: 5. The CDR3: CASSFPGQGNTGELFF. As DNA, the CDR3 is TGTGCCAGCAGCTTTCCCGGACAGGGTAACACCGGGGAGCTGTTTTTT.

A few counts support this clonotype. The chain links TRBV7-9 to TRBJ1-2; D gene ambiguous. The germline CDR1 and CDR2 sequences are SEHNR and FQNEAQ (reference sequence). Trimming removed 2 bases from V and 3 bases from J, with 7 bases in between. The CDR3 length is 13 residues. The DNA for the CDR3 is TGTGCCAGCAGCTTATCGACGGACTATGGCTACACCTTC. It translates to CASSLSTDYGYTF.

At least ten counts were recorded for this clonotype. The chain has TRBV6-1 and TRBJ2-7, with 11 bases lining up with TRBD2. Losses at the gene ends were 5 bases for V and 3 bases for J; bases not matched to a gene: 3. Germline V gene lookup returns CDR1 MNHNS and CDR2 SASEGT. This CDR3 contains 14 residues. CDR3 DNA sequence: TGTGCCAGCAGTCCGACTAGCGGGGTCTACGAGCAGTACTTC. It is translated as CASSPTSGVYEQYF.

The chain carries TRBV4-3 and TRBJ2-3, with D possibly TRBD2 on 6 matching bases. This CDR3 is 16 amino acids long. Per germline, CDR1 LGHNA and CDR2 YSLEER. The V end was cut by 0 bases, the J end by 0 bases, with 10 bases between. The DNA of the CDR3 is TGCGCCAGCAGCCAAGATCCAGCGGGCAGCACAGATACGCAGTATTTT. It encodes CASSQDPAGSTDTQYF.

The chain recombines TRBV25-1 with TRBJ2-3, with D possibly being TRBD2 (6 bases). Germline V gene sequence: CDR1 MGHDK, CDR2 SYGVNS. The germline V and J ends were trimmed by 2 bases and 4 bases, with 10 bases remaining between them. The CDR3 totals 14 residues. CDR3 coding DNA: TGTGCCAGCAGTGAAGGAGGGGTTCCAGATACGCAGTATTTT. Encoded protein: CASSEGGVPDTQYF.

This clonotype occurred a few times. V is TRBV5-1 and J is TRBJ2-7; D is unclear. CDR3 length equals 16 residues. CDR1 is SGHRS and CDR2 is YFSETQ in the germline V gene. V was shortened by 0 bases and J by 0 bases, with 13 bases between the two germline ends. The CDR3 reads CASSLDGPVGSYEQYF. In DNA form, the CDR3 reads TGCGCCAGCAGCTTGGATGGCCCGGTGGGCTCCTACGAGCAGTACTTC.

The DNA for the CDR3 is TGCAGTGCTAGAGCGATGACTAGCGGGAGGACAGATACGCAGTATTTT. It translates to CSARAMTSGRTDTQYF. V usage is TRBV20-1 and J usage is TRBJ2-3; 13 bases are shared with TRBD2. From germline, CDR1 is DFQATT and CDR2 SNEGSKA (reference sequence). V was clipped by 1 base and J by 3 bases; unmatched bases: 4. This CDR3 has 16 amino acids.